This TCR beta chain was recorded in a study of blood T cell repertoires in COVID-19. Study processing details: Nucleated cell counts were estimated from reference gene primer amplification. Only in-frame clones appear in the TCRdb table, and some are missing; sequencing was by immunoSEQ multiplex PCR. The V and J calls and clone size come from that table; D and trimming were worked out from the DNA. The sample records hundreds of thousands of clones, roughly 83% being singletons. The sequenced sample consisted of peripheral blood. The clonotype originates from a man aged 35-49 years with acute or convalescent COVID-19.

In DNA form, the CDR3 reads TGTGCCAGCAGTCAGACTAGCGGGCGCGCAGATACGCAGTATTTT. Its protein is CASSQTSGRADTQYF. The chain is built from TRBV6-5 and TRBJ2-3; 10 nucleotides match TRBD2. V trimming: 5 bases; J trimming: 4 bases; junction bases outside the gene matches: 6. CDR3 length: 15 amino acids. The germline CDR1 and CDR2 sequences are MNHEY and SVGAGI.